Sequencing of this T cell receptor beta chain was carried out in a study of T-cell reconstitution after alpha-beta-depleted transplantation in children (dated by TCRdb to about 2016). Describing the broader study: Using TCR repertoire profiling, the study followed T-cell immune reconstitution in a quantitative way in children after TCRalphabeta/CD19-depleted allogeneic hematopoietic cell transplantation.

Overall study outcomes, separate from this receptor: The apparently early recovery of alphabetaT-cell counts about two months after transplant reportedly depended on only several hundred rapidly expanded clones that came from non-depleted graft cells. In some patients, high TCRbeta diversity at day 60 was attributed to recipient T cells and intrathymic progenitors that had survived conditioning. Over subsequent months, a decline in hyperexpanded clone frequencies was noted, and after one year, T-cell counts and TCRbeta diversity were mostly ascribed to newly produced T cells.

The library was generated by PCR. TCRdb names Illumina HiSeq 2500 as the instrument used. TCR libraries were prepared with molecular barcoding, using unique molecular identifiers to normalize TCRbeta repertoire quantification. TCRdb itself trimmed the public reads at Q25 with fastp, ran MiXCR and retained productive beta chains. When rows share a CDR3 protein, they turn into one entry using the most common DNA and genes. This sample comprises hundreds of thousands of distinct CDR3 sequences, about an eighth of them detected only once. The ten top clones hold around 0.8% of the sample. This clonotype was counted ten times or more. The specificity of this receptor is unknown. Per-base quality was not reported, and no clone a single base away is much larger than it. The sample's treatment or condition label, in plain terms: allogeneic hematopoietic cell transplantation with graft depleted of TCRalphabeta T cells and CD19 B cells. The transplant recipients were children given TCRalphabeta/CD19-depleted allogeneic hematopoietic cell grafts.

The sample here was PBMCs, taken before TCRalphabeta/CD19-depleted stem cell transplant. The receptor comes from a girl aged 2-10 years with congenital amegakaryocytic thrombocytopenia, due to receive a stem cell transplant.

In nucleotides, the sequence is TGTGCCAGCAGTTTTGACAGGGTCGAGAATCAGCCCCAGCATTTT. Translation gives CASSFDRVENQPQHF. This chain joins TRBV28 to TRBJ1-5, with 7 middle bases fitting TRBD1. The V end gives up 3 bases and the J end 4 bases, leaving 6 bases in the junction not matched to a gene. The germline V gene supplies CDR1 MDHEN and CDR2 SYDVKM. Including the terminal cysteine and phenylalanine, the CDR3 comprises 15 residues. Only the CDR3 region is kept as DNA, spanning 45 bases read in frame from base 1.